These 5 T cell receptor beta chains came from one sample sequenced in a study of shared clonotypes between healthy human individuals (dated by TCRdb to the early 2020s). Libraries were built with the immunoSEQ multiplex PCR assay. TCRdb provides this immuneACCESS table in a form limited to in-frame rearrangements. Some clones are lacking; in checked studies, under half of them reflect an unresolved V gene, and why the rest are absent is not known. This sample gives about 2.1 million clones in total; 90% to 95% of them show up just once. The top ten clones comprise under 2% of the sample. CD8 naive samples were CD45RO-negative cells positively selected for CCR7, giving a CD45RA+CCR7+ population that excluded TemRA cells. The specimen was naive CD8+ T cells from PBMCs. The cell subset or site label corresponds to: CD45RA+CCR7+. These receptors came from a man between 18 and 29 years old in good health. Some clones in this sample may be carry-over from other donors' samples.

The V and J genes are TRBV4-3 and TRBJ1-4; TRBD1 aligns across 7 bases. Per germline, CDR1 LGHNA and CDR2 YSLEER. After removal of 4 bases from V and 2 bases from J, the junction contained 7 bases not matched to a gene. The CDR3 spans 16 residues. In nucleotides, the CDR3 is TGCGCCAGCAGCCTAAGGAGACAGGGTACTAATGAAAAACTGTTTTTT. Amino acid sequence: CASSLRRQGTNEKLFF.

V is TRBV4-3 and J is TRBJ1-2, with a tentative D call TRBD1 (5 bases). Germline V gives CDR1 LGHNA, CDR2 YSLEER. The CDR3 extends over 16 amino acids. V was pared by 8 bases and J by 8 bases, with 27 bases between. The CDR3 loop reads CASAPKRGRADRGYTF. CDR3 DNA sequence: TGCGCCAGCGCGCCTAAAAGAGGCAGGGCGGATAGGGGCTACACCTTC.

The chain joins TRBV19 to TRBJ2-6, with 11 nucleotides matching TRBD2. Per the germline V gene, CDR1 is LNHDA and CDR2 is SQIVND (reference sequence). The CDR3 length is 18 residues. V dropped 0 bases and J dropped 1; count of bases not matched to a gene: 2. CDR3 loop: CASSIDLAGGSGANVLTF. CDR3 in DNA: TGTGCCAGTAGTATAGATCTAGCGGGAGGATCTGGGGCCAACGTCCTGACTTTC. Full variable domain (outside the CDR3, taken from reference TRBV19 and TRBJ2-6): DGGITQSPKYLFRKEGQNVTLSCEQNLNHDAMYWYRQDPGQGLRLIYYSQIVNDFQKGDIAEGYSVSREKKESFPLTVTSAQKNPTAFYLCASSIDLAGGSGANVLTFGAGSRLTVL.

The chain employs TRBV5-6 and TRBJ1-3, with 9 bases fitting TRBD1. The ends lost 4 bases at V and 9 bases at J; junction bases unmatched: 8. The CDR3 consists of 14 residues. Germline CDR1 and CDR2: SGHDT and YYEEEE. The CDR3 reads CASSIGTGYGTIYF. CDR3 nucleotides: TGTGCCAGCAGCATAGGGACAGGGTATGGCACCATATATTTT.

The gene calls are TRBV5-1 and TRBJ2-1, with 10 positions matching TRBD1. There are 18 residues in the CDR3. The germline CDR1 and CDR2 sequences are SGHRS and YFSETQ. The J segment lost 0 bases and the V segment lost 4 bases, leaving 10 bases of the junction unmatched. The CDR3 DNA sequence: TGCGCCAGCAGCGTCGAGGACAGGGGGACGGTCTCCTACAATGAGCAGTTCTTC. Translated, it gives CASSVEDRGTVSYNEQFF.